This T cell receptor beta chain is drawn from a study of CD8 T cells in ankylosing spondylitis. General study results and limits: Ankylosing spondylitis blood appeared to carry a characteristic TCR beta motif of roughly 8 highly homologous variants. From matched ankylosing spondylitis synovial fluid, disease-linked clones were reportedly recovered at significantly enriched levels.

In TCRdb, the 5' RACE reads were re-called with MiXCR into one record per CDR3 protein. Of around 340,000 distinct CDR3 sequences listed, about 14% are singletons. This clonotype turned up a few times. What it recognizes is unknown. Germline assignment: CDR1 LGHNA and CDR2 YNFKEQ. The CDR3 length is 15 residues. Trimming cost V 0 bases and J 7 bases; bases outside gene matches: 6. This chain joins TRBV4-2 and TRBJ1-5; 7 bases fit TRBD1. The sequence derives from a male donor with ankylosing spondylitis or in good health (not recorded which). The sequencing sample was made of blood, either unsorted or a sorted T cell fraction (not recorded which). The CDR3 nucleotides read TGTGCCAGCAGCCAAGATCCGGACAGGCTACAGCCCCAGCATTTT. This codes for CASSQDPDRLQPQHF.